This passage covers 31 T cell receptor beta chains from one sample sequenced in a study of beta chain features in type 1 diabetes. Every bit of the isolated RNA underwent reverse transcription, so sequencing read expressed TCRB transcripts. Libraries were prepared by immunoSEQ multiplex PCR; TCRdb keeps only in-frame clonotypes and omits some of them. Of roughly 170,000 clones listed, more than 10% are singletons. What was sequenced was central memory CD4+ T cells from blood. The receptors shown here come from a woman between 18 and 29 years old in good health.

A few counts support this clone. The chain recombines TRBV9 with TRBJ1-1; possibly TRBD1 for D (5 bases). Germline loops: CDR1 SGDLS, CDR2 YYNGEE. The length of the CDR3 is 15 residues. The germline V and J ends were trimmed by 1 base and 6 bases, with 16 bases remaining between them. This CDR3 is CASSVIAGWTPEAFF. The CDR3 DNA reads TGTGCCAGCAGCGTAATTGCAGGGTGGACGCCTGAAGCTTTCTTT.

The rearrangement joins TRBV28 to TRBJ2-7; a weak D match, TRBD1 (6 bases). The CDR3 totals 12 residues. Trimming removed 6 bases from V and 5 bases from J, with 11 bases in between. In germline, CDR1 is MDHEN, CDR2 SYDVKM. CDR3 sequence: CASRRQAHEQYF. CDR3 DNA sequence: TGTGCCAGCAGACGACAGGCCCACGAGCAGTACTTC.

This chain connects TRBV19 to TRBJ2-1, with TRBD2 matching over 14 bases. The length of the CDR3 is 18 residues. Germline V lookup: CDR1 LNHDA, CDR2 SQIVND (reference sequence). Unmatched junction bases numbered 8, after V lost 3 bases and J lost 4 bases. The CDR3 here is CASSMGLAGARIYNEQFF. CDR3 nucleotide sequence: TGTGCCAGTAGTATGGGACTAGCGGGAGCGCGGATATACAATGAGCAGTTCTTC. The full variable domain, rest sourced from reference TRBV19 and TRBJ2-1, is DGGITQSPKYLFRKEGQNVTLSCEQNLNHDAMYWYRQDPGQGLRLIYYSQIVNDFQKGDIAEGYSVSREKKESFPLTVTSAQKNPTAFYLCASSMGLAGARIYNEQFFGPGTRLTVL.

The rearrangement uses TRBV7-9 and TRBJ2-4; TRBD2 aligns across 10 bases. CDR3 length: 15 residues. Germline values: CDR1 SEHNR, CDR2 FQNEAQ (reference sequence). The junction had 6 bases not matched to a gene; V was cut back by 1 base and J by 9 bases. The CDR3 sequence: CASSLGLAGVFIQYF. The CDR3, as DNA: TGTGCCAGCAGCTTAGGCCTAGCGGGAGTGTTCATTCAGTACTTC. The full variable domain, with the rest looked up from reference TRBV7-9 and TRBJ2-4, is DTGVSQNPRHKITKRGQNVTFRCDPISEHNRLYWYRQTLGQGPEFLTYFQNEAQLEKSRLLSDRFSAERPKGSFSTLEIQRTEQGDSAMYLCASSLGLAGVFIQYFGAGTRLSVL.

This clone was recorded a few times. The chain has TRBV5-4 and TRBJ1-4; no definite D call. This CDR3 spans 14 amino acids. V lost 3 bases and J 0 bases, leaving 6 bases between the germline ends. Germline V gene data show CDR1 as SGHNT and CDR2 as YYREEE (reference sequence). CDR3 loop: CASSSTATNEKLFF. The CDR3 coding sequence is TGTGCCAGCAGCTCGACTGCAACTAATGAAAAACTGTTTTTT.

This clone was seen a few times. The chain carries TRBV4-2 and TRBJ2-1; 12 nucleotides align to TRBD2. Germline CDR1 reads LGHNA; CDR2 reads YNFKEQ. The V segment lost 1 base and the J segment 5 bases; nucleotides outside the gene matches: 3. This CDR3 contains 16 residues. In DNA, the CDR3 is TGTGCCAGCAGCCAAGGGAGGACTAGCGGGGACAATGAGCAGTTCTTC. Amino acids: CASSQGRTSGDNEQFF.

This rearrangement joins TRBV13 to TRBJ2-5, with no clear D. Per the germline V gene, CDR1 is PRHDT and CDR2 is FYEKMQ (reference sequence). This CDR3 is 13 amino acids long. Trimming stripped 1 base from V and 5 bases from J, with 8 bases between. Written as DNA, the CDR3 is TGTGCCAGCAGCTTAGAAGCCCGGGAGACCCAGTACTTC. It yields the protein CASSLEARETQYF.

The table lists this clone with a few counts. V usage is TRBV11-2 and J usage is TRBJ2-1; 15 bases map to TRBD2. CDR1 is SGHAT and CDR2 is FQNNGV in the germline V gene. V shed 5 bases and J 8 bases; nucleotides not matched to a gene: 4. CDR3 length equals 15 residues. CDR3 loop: CASSGRTSGRDEQFF. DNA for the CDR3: TGTGCCAGCAGCGGCAGGACTAGCGGGAGGGATGAGCAGTTCTTC. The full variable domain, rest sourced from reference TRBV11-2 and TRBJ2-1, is EAGVAQSPRYKIIEKRQSVAFWCNPISGHATLYWYQQILGQGPKLLIQFQNNGVVDDSQLPKDRFSAERLKGVDSTLKIQPAKLEDSAVYLCASSGRTSGRDEQFFGPGTRLTVL.

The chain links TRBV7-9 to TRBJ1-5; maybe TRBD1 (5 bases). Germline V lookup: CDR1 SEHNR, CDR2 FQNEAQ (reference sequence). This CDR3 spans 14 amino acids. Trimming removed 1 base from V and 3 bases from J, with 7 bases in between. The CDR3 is CASSLEGFNQPQHF. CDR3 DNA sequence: TGTGCCAGCAGCTTAGAGGGGTTCAATCAGCCCCAGCATTTT.

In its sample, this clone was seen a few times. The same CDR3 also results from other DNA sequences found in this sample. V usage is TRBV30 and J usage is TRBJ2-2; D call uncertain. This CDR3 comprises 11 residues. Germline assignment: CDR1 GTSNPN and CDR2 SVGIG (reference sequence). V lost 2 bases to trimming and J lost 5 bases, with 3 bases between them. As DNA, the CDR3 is TGTGCCTGGAGTCGGACCGGGGAGCTGTTTTTT. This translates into CAWSRTGELFF.

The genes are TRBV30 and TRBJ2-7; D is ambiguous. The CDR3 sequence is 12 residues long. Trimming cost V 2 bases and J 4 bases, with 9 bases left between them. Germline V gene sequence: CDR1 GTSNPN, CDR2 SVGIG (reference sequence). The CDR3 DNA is TGTGCCTGGAGTCAAAACGGGTACGAGCAGTACTTC. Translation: CAWSQNGYEQYF.

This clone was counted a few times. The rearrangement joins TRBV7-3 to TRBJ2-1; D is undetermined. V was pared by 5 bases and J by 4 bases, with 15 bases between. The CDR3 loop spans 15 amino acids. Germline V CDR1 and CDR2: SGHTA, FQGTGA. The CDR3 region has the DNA TGTGCCAGCAGCCCCCAGGCTAACTCTTACAATGAGCAGTTCTTC. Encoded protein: CASSPQANSYNEQFF.

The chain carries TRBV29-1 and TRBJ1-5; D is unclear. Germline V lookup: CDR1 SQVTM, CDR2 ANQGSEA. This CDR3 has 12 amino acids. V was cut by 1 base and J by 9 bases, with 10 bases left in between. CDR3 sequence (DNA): TGCAGCGTTGAAGTACTAAGTGGGCCCCAGCATTTT. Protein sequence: CSVEVLSGPQHF.

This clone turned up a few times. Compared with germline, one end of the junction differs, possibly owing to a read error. This CDR3 reads CASSYVQGYTEAFF. The CDR3, as DNA: TGTGCCAGCAGTTACGTACAGGGCTACACTGAAGCTTTCTTT. The chain couples TRBV10-3 to TRBJ1-1; D is perhaps TRBD1 (6 bases). Germline V gives CDR1 ENHRY, CDR2 SYGVKD. The CDR3 runs to 14 residues.

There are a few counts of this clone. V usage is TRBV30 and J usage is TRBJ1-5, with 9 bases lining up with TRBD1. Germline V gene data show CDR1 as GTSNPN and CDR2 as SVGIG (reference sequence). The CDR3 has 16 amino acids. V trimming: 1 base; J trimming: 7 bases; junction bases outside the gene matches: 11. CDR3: CAWSAPGTGQGQPQHF. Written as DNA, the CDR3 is TGTGCCTGGAGTGCCCCCGGGACAGGGCAGGGGCAGCCCCAGCATTTT. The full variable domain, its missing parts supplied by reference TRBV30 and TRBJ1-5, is SQTIHQWPATLVQPVGSPLSLECTVEGTSNPNLYWYRQAAGRGLQLLFYSVGIGQISSEVPQNLSASRPQDRQFILSSKKLLLSDSGFYLCAWSAPGTGQGQPQHFGDGTRLSIL.

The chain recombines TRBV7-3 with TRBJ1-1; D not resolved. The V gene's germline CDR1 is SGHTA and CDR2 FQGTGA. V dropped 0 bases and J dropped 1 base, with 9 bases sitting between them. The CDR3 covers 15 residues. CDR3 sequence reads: CASSLTSGKNTEAFF. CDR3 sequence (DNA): TGTGCCAGCAGCTTAACGTCAGGCAAGAACACTGAAGCTTTCTTT.

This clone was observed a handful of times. CDR3 in DNA: TGTGCCAGCAGCTTATCTAACAGCTACGAGCAGTACTTC. It encodes CASSLSNSYEQYF. The rearrangement links TRBV11-3 to TRBJ2-7; no reliable D call. The V end lost 2 bases, the J end lost 3 bases, and 8 bases lay between the germline ends. This CDR3 is 13 amino acids long. Germline assignment: CDR1 SGHNT and CDR2 YENEEA.

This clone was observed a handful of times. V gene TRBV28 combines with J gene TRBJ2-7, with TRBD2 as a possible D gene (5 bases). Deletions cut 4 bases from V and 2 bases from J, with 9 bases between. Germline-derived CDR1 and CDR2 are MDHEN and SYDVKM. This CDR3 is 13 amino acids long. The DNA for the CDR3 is TGTGCCAGCAGTTCGGGAATCGCCTACGAGCAGTACTTC. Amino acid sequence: CASSSGIAYEQYF.

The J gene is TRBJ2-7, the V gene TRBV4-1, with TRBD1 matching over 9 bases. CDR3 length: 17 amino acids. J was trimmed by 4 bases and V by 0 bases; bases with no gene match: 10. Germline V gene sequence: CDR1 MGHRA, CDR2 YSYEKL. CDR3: CASSQDRWDRAQYEQYF. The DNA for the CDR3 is TGCGCCAGCAGCCAAGATCGGTGGGACAGGGCGCAATACGAGCAGTACTTC.

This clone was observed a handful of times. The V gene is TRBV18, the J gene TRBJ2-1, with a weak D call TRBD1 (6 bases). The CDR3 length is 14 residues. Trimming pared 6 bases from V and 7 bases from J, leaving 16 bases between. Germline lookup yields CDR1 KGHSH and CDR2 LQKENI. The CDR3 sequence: CASSPRTGLNEQFF. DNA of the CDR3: TGTGCCAGCTCGCCTAGAACAGGGCTGAATGAGCAGTTCTTC.

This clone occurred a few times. CDR3 protein: CASGPRQGTYEQYF. Written as DNA, the CDR3 is TGTGCCAGCGGACCCCGACAGGGGACCTACGAGCAGTACTTC. The chain has TRBV6-5 and TRBJ2-5, with TRBD1 identical over 8 bases. The DNA end favors TRBJ2-7, so the J call may be wrong. Germline V gives CDR1 MNHEY, CDR2 SVGAGI. This CDR3 comprises 14 residues.

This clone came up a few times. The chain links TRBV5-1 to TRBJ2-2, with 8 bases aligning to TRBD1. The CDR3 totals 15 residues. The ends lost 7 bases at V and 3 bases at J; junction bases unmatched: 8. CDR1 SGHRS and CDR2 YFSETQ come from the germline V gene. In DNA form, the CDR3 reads TGCGCCAGCGGGCAGGGGGCATTGTACACCGGGGAGCTGTTTTTT. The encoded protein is CASGQGALYTGELFF.

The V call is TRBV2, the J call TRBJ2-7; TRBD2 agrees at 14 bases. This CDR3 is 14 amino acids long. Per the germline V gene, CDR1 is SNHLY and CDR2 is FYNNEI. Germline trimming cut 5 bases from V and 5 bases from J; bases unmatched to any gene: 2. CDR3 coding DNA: TGTGCCAGCAGTCAGGGACTAGCGGGAGACGAGCAGTACTTC. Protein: CASSQGLAGDEQYF. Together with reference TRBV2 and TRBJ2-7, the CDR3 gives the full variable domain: EPEVTQTPSHQVTQMGQEVILRCVPISNHLYFYWYRQILGQKVEFLVSFYNNEISEKSEIFDDQFSVERPDGSNFTLKIRSTKLEDSAMYFCASSQGLAGDEQYFGPGTRLTVT.

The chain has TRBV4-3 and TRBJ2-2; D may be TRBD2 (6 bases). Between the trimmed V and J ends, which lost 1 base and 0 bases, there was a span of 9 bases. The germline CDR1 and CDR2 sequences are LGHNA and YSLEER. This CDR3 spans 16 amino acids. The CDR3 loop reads CASSQAGGANTGELFF. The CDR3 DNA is TGCGCCAGCAGCCAAGCAGGAGGGGCGAACACCGGGGAGCTGTTTTTT.

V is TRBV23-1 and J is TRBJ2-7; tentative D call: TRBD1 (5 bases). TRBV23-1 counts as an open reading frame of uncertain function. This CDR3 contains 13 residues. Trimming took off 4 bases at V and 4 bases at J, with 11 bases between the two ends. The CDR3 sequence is CASSRRGWYEQYF. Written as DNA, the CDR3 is TGCGCCAGCAGTCGAAGGGGCTGGTACGAGCAGTACTTC.

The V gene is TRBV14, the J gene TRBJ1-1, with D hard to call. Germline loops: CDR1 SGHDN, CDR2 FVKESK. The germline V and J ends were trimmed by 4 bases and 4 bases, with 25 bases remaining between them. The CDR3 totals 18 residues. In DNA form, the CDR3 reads TGTGCCAGCAGCCGTCCGGGCTTCTCTTGGGAGGGCCGCACTGAAGCTTTCTTT. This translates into CASSRPGFSWEGRTEAFF.

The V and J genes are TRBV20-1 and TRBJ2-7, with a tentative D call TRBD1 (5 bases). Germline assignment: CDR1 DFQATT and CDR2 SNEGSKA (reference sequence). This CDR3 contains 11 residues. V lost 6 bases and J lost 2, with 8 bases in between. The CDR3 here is CSAGAAYEQYF. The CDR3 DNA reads TGCAGTGCAGGGGCGGCCTACGAGCAGTACTTC.

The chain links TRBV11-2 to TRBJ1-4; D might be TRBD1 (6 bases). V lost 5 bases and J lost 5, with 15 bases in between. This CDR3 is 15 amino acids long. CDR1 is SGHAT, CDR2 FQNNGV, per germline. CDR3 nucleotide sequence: TGTGCCAGCAGCCATGGCAGGGGCGGGAATGAAAAACTGTTTTTT. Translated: CASSHGRGGNEKLFF. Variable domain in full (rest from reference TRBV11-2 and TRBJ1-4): EAGVAQSPRYKIIEKRQSVAFWCNPISGHATLYWYQQILGQGPKLLIQFQNNGVVDDSQLPKDRFSAERLKGVDSTLKIQPAKLEDSAVYLCASSHGRGGNEKLFFGSGTQLSVL.

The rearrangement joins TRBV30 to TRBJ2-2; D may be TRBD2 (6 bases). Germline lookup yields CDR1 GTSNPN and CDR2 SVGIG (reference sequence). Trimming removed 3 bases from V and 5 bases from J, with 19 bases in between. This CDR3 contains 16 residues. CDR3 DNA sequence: TGTGCCTGGAGGGGAGGTCTAGTCGGAAAGACCGGGGAGCTGTTTTTT. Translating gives CAWRGGLVGKTGELFF.

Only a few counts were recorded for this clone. Written as DNA, the CDR3 is TGTGCCTGGATGGTGGGCCACCACGAGCAGTACTTC. Translating gives CAWMVGHHEQYF. The chain employs TRBV30 and TRBJ2-5, with D hard to call. The end of the DNA aligns better with TRBJ2-7, so the J call may be wrong. This CDR3 comprises 12 residues. Germline assignment: CDR1 GTSNPN and CDR2 SVGIG (reference sequence).

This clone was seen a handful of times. The CDR3 region is CASSQGKTSGPGGYF. Here the CDR3 DNA reads TGCGCCAGCAGCCAGGGAAAGACTAGCGGCCCGGGAGGGTACTTC. The J gene is TRBJ2-7, the V gene TRBV5-1; TRBD2 agrees at 9 bases. The length of the CDR3 is 15 residues. The ends lost 4 bases at V and 12 bases at J; junction bases unmatched: 17. Germline lookup yields CDR1 SGHRS and CDR2 YFSETQ.